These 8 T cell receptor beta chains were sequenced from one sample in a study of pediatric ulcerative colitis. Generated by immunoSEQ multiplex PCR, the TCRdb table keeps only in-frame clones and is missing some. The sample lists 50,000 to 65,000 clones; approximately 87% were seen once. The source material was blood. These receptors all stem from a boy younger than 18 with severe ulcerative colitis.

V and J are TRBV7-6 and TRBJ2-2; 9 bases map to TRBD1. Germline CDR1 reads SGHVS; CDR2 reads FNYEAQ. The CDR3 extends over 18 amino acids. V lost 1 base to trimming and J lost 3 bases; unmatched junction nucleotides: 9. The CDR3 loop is CASSLVLTGGAYTGELFF. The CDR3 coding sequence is TGTGCCAGCAGCTTAGTGCTCACAGGGGGCGCGTACACCGGGGAGCTGTTTTTT.

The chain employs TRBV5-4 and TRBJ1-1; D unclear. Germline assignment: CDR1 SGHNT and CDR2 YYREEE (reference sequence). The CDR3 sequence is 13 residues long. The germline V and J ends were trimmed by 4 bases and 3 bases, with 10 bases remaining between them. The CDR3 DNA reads TGTGCCAGCAGCCATTTATCGGACACTGAAGCTTTCTTT. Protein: CASSHLSDTEAFF.

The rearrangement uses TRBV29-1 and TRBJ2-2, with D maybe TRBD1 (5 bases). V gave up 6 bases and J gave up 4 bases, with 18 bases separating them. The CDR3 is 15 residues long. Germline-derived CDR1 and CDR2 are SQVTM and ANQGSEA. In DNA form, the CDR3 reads TGCAGCGTCCTCCTGCAGGGCCCCAGCACCGGGGAGCTGTTTTTT. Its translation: CSVLLQGPSTGELFF.

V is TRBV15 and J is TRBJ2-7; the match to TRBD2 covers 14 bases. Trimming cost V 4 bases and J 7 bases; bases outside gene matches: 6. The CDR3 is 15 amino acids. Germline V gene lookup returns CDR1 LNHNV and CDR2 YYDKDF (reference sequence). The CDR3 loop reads CATSIGTSGRNEQYF. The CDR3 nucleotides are TGTGCCACCAGCATTGGGACTAGCGGGAGAAATGAGCAGTACTTC.

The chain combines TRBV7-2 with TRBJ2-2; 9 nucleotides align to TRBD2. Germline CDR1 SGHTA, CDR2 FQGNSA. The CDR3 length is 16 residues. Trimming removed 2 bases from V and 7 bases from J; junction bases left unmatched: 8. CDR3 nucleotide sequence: TGTGCCAGCAGCTTAAGCAGCGGGACTAGCTTCGGGGAGCTGTTTTTT. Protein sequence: CASSLSSGTSFGELFF.

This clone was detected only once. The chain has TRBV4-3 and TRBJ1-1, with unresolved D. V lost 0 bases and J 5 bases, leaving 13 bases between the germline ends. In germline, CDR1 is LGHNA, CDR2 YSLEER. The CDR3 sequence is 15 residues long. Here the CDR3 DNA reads TGCGCCAGCAGCCAAGACTCCGGGGTACGGACTGAAGCTTTCTTT. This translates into CASSQDSGVRTEAFF.

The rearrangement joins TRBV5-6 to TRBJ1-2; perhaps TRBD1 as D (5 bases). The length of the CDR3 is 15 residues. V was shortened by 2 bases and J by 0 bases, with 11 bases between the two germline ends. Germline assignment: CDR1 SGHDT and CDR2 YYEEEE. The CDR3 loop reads CASSFTGTTNYGYTF. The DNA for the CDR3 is TGTGCCAGCAGCTTTACGGGGACCACTAACTATGGCTACACCTTC.

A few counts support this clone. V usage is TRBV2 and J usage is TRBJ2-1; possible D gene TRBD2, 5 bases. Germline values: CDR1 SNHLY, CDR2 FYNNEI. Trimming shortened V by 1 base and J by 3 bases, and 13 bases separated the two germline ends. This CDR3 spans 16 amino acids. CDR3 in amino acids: CASSEESSGNYNEQFF. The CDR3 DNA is TGTGCCAGCAGTGAAGAGTCAAGCGGTAACTACAATGAGCAGTTCTTC.